The 16 T cell receptor beta chains below were found in one sample sequenced in a study of T cells in Graves' hyperthyroidism and ophthalmopathy. What was amplified from RNA transcripts were TCR beta CDR3 regions. The HTBI primer set served for first-round RT-PCR of the TCR CDR3. TCRdb called the multiplex PCR reads again in MiXCR, with one record for every CDR3 protein. The sample lists a few hundred thousand distinct CDR3 sequences; less than 20% were seen once. The specimen was blood. Source of these receptors: a young woman with Graves' hyperthyroidism that later progressed to Graves' ophthalmopathy.

This clonotype was counted many times. The genes are TRBV11-3 and TRBJ2-1, with 7 bases identical to TRBD2. Germline CDR1 and CDR2: SGHNT and YENEEA. The CDR3 spans 15 residues. The V and J ends lost 4 bases and 9 bases, in that order; junction bases with no gene match: 12. The CDR3 region is CASSSHAASGGEQFF. In nucleotides, the CDR3 is TGTGCCAGCAGCTCCCACGCGGCCTCGGGGGGTGAGCAGTTCTTC. The complete variable domain, with remaining parts taken from reference TRBV11-3 and TRBJ2-1, reads EAGVVQSPRYKIIEKKQPVAFWCNPISGHNTLYWYLQNLGQGPELLIRYENEEAVDDSQLPKDRFSAERLKGVDSTLKIQPAELGDSAVYLCASSSHAASGGEQFFGPGTRLTVL.

This chain links TRBV5-4 with TRBJ1-4; a weak D match, TRBD1 (5 bases). The V gene lost 4 bases and the J gene lost 4 bases, with 11 bases spanning the gap. This CDR3 region has 14 residues. Germline assignment: CDR1 SGHNT and CDR2 YYREEE (reference sequence). The CDR3 is CASSTGRDNEKLFF. The CDR3 coding sequence is TGTGCCAGCAGCACAGGACGGGATAATGAAAAACTGTTTTTT.

This clonotype occurred many times. The chain combines TRBV10-3 with TRBJ1-2, with D tentatively TRBD1 (6 bases). The CDR3 runs to 12 residues. Germline V lookup: CDR1 ENHRY, CDR2 SYGVKD. The V end was cut by 5 bases, the J end by 2 bases, with 6 bases between. In DNA form, the CDR3 reads TGTGCCATCAGTACAGGGAACTATGGCTACACCTTC. Translation gives CAISTGNYGYTF.

Comments on this clonotype: At one boundary the junction diverges from the germline segment, which might be a read error. The gene calls are TRBV20-1 and TRBJ2-7; D is perhaps TRBD1 or TRBD2 (5 bases each). The V gene's germline CDR1 is DFQATT and CDR2 SNEGSKA (reference sequence). CDR3 size: 15 residues. DNA for the CDR3: TGCAGTGTTAGAGATGCAGGGAGCGCCTACAATGAGCAGTACTTC. Amino acids: CSVRDAGSAYNEQYF.

This clonotype has a count of ten or more. This rearrangement joins TRBV7-8 to TRBJ2-7; tentatively, D is TRBD1 or TRBD2 (5 bases each). The germline CDR1 and CDR2 sequences are SGHVS and FQNEAQ. V was pared by 5 bases and J by 7 bases, with 12 bases between. The length of the CDR3 is 12 residues. In DNA, the CDR3 is TGTGCCAGCAGCCCTGACAGAGGGGAGCAGTACTTC. Translation gives CASSPDRGEQYF.

CDR3 DNA sequence: TGTGCCAGCAGCCAACGGGGTATTCAGTACTTC. Its translation is CASSQRGIQYF. This sequence joins TRBV4-2 and TRBJ2-4; the D gene is possibly TRBD2 (5 bases). The ends were cut back, 2 bases at V and 10 bases at J, with 6 bases in the middle. Germline loops: CDR1 LGHNA, CDR2 YNFKEQ. This CDR3 spans 11 amino acids.

This clonotype was detected many times. J is TRBJ2-7 and V is TRBV20-1; 14 positions agree with TRBD2. The junction had 7 bases not matched to a gene; V was cut back by 2 bases and J by 7 bases. The V gene's germline CDR1 is DFQATT and CDR2 SNEGSKA (reference sequence). This CDR3 is built from 15 residues. CDR3 residues: CSARRLAGGNWEQYF. In nucleotides, the CDR3 is TGCAGTGCTAGAAGACTAGCGGGAGGGAATTGGGAGCAGTACTTC.

This clonotype was seen many times. The chain uses TRBV11-1 and TRBJ2-5; 13 bases are shared with TRBD2. The CDR3 length is 17 residues. Germline CDR1 reads SGHAT; CDR2 reads FQDESV (reference sequence). V dropped 4 bases and J dropped 5; count of bases not matched to a gene: 10. The CDR3 nucleotides are TGTGCCAGCAGCTCGGGACTAGCGGGAACGTTGACGGAGACCCAGTACTTC. This gives the protein CASSSGLAGTLTETQYF.

The rearrangement uses TRBV27 and TRBJ2-1; 7 positions match TRBD2. There are 18 residues in the CDR3. CDR1 and CDR2 from the germline V gene are MNHEY and SMNVEV (reference sequence). V was clipped by 5 bases and J by 14 bases; unmatched bases: 27. DNA for the CDR3: TGTGCCAGCAGTCTCTACTGGACCGAGGGAGGGCGTGGTTGGTTAGAGTTCTTC. Translated, it gives CASSLYWTEGGRGWLEFF.

Only a few counts were recorded for this clonotype. A much more abundant neighbour one base away suggests this may be a read error. V and J are TRBV28 and TRBJ1-4, with unresolved D. CDR1 is MDHEN and CDR2 is SYDVKM in the germline V gene. The CDR3 runs 13 residues. The CDR3: CASNGVANEELFF. The CDR3, as DNA: TGTGCCAGCAATGGGGTTGCTAATGAAGAACTGTTTTTT. Full variable domain (missing parts from reference TRBV28 and TRBJ1-4): DVKVTQSSRYLVKRTGEKVFLECVQDMDHENMFWYRQDPGLGLRLIYFSYDVKMKEKGDIPEGYSVSREKKERFSLILESASTNQTSMYLCASNGVANEELFFGSGTQLSVL.

This clonotype was picked up many times. V gene TRBV6-5 combines with J gene TRBJ2-1, with TRBD2 matching over 7 bases. With V trimmed by 2 bases and J by 8 bases, 15 bases remained unmatched. Germline-derived CDR1 and CDR2 are MNHEY and SVGAGI. The CDR3 runs to 17 residues. The CDR3 spells CASSYRLAGAFADEQFF. In DNA form, the CDR3 reads TGTGCCAGCAGTTACCGTCTGGCGGGAGCCTTTGCGGATGAGCAGTTCTTC.

The sample holds many counts of this clonotype. The chain's CDR3 is CATGGSTSNQPQHF. For the CDR3, the DNA is TGTGCCACGGGGGGCAGTACTAGCAATCAGCCCCAGCATTTT. V and J are TRBV19 and TRBJ1-5, with a possible D match to TRBD1 (6 bases). Trimming shortened V by 10 bases and J by 0 bases, and 13 bases separated the two germline ends. Germline CDR1 and CDR2: LNHDA and SQIVND (reference sequence). This CDR3 spans 14 amino acids. Together with reference TRBV19 and TRBJ1-5, the CDR3 gives the full variable domain: DGGITQSPKYLFRKEGQNVTLSCEQNLNHDAMYWYRQDPGQGLRLIYYSQIVNDFQKGDIAEGYSVSREKKESFPLTVTSAQKNPTAFYLCATGGSTSNQPQHFGDGTRLSIL.

CDR3 in amino acids: CASSLRRWEREAFF. The DNA for the CDR3 is TGCGCCAGCAGCCTCCGAAGGTGGGAAAGGGAAGCTTTCTTT. The chain carries TRBV4-1 and TRBJ1-1; no definite D call. This CDR3 has 14 amino acids. CDR1 and CDR2 (germline): MGHRA, YSYEKL. Trimming stripped 4 bases from V and 8 bases from J, with 17 bases between.

This clonotype was seen at least ten times. The chain employs TRBV18 and TRBJ2-2, with TRBD1 identical over 7 bases. The length of the CDR3 is 14 residues. V was pared by 3 bases and J by 6 bases, with 4 bases of the junction left unmatched. Germline loops: CDR1 KGHSH, CDR2 LQKENI. CDR3 amino acids: CASSPNRGPGELFF. The CDR3 DNA sequence: TGTGCCAGCTCACCGAACAGGGGCCCCGGGGAGCTGTTTTTT.

This clonotype was picked up many times. The chain recombines TRBV12-3 or TRBV12-4 with TRBJ2-7; D gene unclear. The CDR3 runs to 14 residues. V gave up 4 bases and J gave up 6 bases, with 16 bases separating them. Here the CDR3 DNA reads TGTGCCAGCAGTTCCGATTACGGCCCCTTCGAGCAGTACTTC. It specifies CASSSDYGPFEQYF.

This sequence joins TRBV29-1 and TRBJ2-7; 7 bases map to TRBD1. The CDR3 sequence is 15 residues long. Germline-derived CDR1 and CDR2 are SQVTM and ANQGSEA. The V gene end was trimmed by 0 bases and the J gene end by 0 bases; junction bases not matched to a gene: 5. The CDR3 spells CSVEDPRQGSYEQYF. CDR3 bases: TGCAGCGTTGAAGACCCCCGACAGGGCTCCTACGAGCAGTACTTC.